This paragraph covers one T cell receptor (beta chain) sequence. Its target is not known. These data are taken from a study of shared clonotypes between healthy human individuals. TCRdb's table, derived via immunoSEQ multiplex PCR, lists solely in-frame clones and lacks some. This sample yields hundreds of thousands of clones, of which roughly three quarters are seen a single time; approximately 12% belongs to the top ten. This CDR3 is 16 amino acids long. Germline-derived CDR1 and CDR2 are SGDLS and YYNGEE. Unmatched junction bases numbered 8, after V lost 0 bases and J lost 7 bases. Study-wide results and limits: It was expected that sequencing depth would affect clonotype sharing among donors. Owing to a small donor count, the genetic and exposure-history diversity represented was limited.

This receptor was identified in a woman aged 40 to 55 in good health. Some clones in this sample may be carry-over from other donors' samples. Material for sequencing was PBMCs. The J gene is TRBJ1-1, the V gene TRBV9, with 11 bases identical to TRBD1. CDR3 residues: CASSVGWTGGEGEAFF. As DNA, the CDR3 is TGTGCCAGCAGCGTAGGTTGGACAGGGGGCGAGGGTGAAGCTTTCTTT.